Below, 31 T cell receptor beta chains from the same sample are listed, as sequenced in a study of T-cell reconstitution after alpha-beta-depleted transplantation in children (TCRdb year 2016). What this sample's treatment or condition label stands for: allogeneic hematopoietic cell transplantation with graft depleted of TCRalphabeta T cells and CD19 B cells. Libraries were built with PCR. Sequencing relied on an Illumina HiSeq 2500. Molecular barcoding was employed in the preparation of TCR libraries, with unique molecular identifiers being used to normalize TCRbeta repertoire quantification. The raw public reads went through TCRdb reprocessing: fastp at Q25, MiXCR clone calling, in-frame beta chains kept. CDR3 protein duplicates are merged, each entry listing the most common genes and DNA. This sample has hundreds of thousands of distinct CDR3 sequences in its table, and around 14% of those were observed once. The biggest ten clones account for roughly 0.77% of the sample.

Here the sequenced sample was PBMCs, taken before TCRalphabeta/CD19-depleted stem cell transplant. All receptors come from a girl aged 2-10 years with congenital amegakaryocytic thrombocytopenia, due to receive a stem cell transplant.

This clonotype has at least ten counts. The chain links TRBV7-8 to TRBJ2-6; 8 positions agree with TRBD1. The V and J ends lost 7 bases and 0 bases, in that order; junction bases with no gene match: 8. The CDR3 length is 17 residues. The germline gives CDR1 SGHVS, CDR2 FQNEAQ. The CDR3 DNA is TGTGCCAGCAAACTGACAGGGGTTAGCTCTGGGGCCAACGTCCTGACTTTC. This codes for CASKLTGVSSGANVLTF.

V and J are TRBV5-1 and TRBJ2-2; TRBD2 might be the D (6 bases). CDR3 length: 17 amino acids. Germline CDR1 reads SGHRS; CDR2 reads YFSETQ. V lost 2 bases and J lost 0, with 14 bases in between. CDR3 in DNA: TGCGCCAGCAGCTTATTAGCGGTAAACGCGAACACCGGGGAGCTGTTTTTT. As protein: CASSLLAVNANTGELFF.

The chain joins TRBV5-1 to TRBJ2-7; D perhaps matches TRBD2 (5 bases). CDR1 and CDR2 from the germline V gene are SGHRS and YFSETQ. The V end lost 6 bases, the J end lost 1 base, and 8 bases lay between the germline ends. There are 12 residues in the CDR3. CDR3 nucleotides: TGCGCCAGCAAACGGGAATCCTACGAGCAGTACTTC. It yields the protein CASKRESYEQYF.

The V and J genes are TRBV20-1 and TRBJ2-3; D is unresolved. Trimming left V 3 bases short and J 8 bases short, with 6 bases between. This CDR3 region has 10 residues. Germline CDR1 reads DFQATT; CDR2 reads SNEGSKA (reference sequence). In DNA form, the CDR3 reads TGCAGTGCTAGTTTGGGTACGCAGTATTTT. It specifies CSASLGTQYF.

Details on this clonotype: At one end the junction does not follow the germline gene, possibly because of a read error. This chain joins TRBV19 and TRBJ2-1, with D perhaps TRBD2 (6 bases). This CDR3 spans 12 amino acids. The germline V gene encodes CDR1 LNHDA and CDR2 SQIVND (reference sequence). This CDR3 reads CARSRRESEQFF. The DNA for the CDR3 is TGTGCCAGAAGTAGGAGGGAGAGTGAGCAGTTCTTC.

This clonotype was seen at least ten times. The chain couples TRBV5-1 to TRBJ2-3; 12 nucleotides match TRBD2. With 4 bases clipped from V and 6 bases from J, the junction kept 6 bases outside the gene matches. Germline V gene lookup returns CDR1 SGHRS and CDR2 YFSETQ. The CDR3 extends over 15 amino acids. DNA of the CDR3: TGCGCCAGCAGCGCCGGACTAGCGGGGTTGGATACGCAGTATTTT. It is translated as CASSAGLAGLDTQYF.

This clonotype has just a few counts. The chain combines TRBV3-1 with TRBJ2-5, with D tentatively TRBD1 or TRBD2 (5 bases each). The germline V and J ends were trimmed by 8 bases and 1 base, with 14 bases remaining between them. This CDR3 comprises 14 residues. The germline CDR1 and CDR2 sequences are LGHDT and YNNKEL (reference sequence). CDR3 amino acids: CASVVWGSQETQYF. The CDR3 DNA sequence: TGTGCCAGCGTGGTATGGGGGAGCCAAGAGACCCAGTACTTC.

The table lists this clonotype with a few counts. This rearrangement joins TRBV7-8 to TRBJ2-1; D unresolved. CDR3 length equals 13 residues. The germline V gene has CDR1 SGHVS and CDR2 FQNEAQ. Trimming removed 11 bases from V and 0 bases from J, with 11 bases in between. The DNA of the CDR3 is TGTGCCGTGAGCCGGAGCTCCTACAATGAGCAGTTCTTC. This sequence encodes CAVSRSSYNEQFF.

In its sample, this clonotype was seen many times. The gene calls are TRBV12-3 or TRBV12-4 and TRBJ2-7, with TRBD2 matching 10 bases. CDR3 size: 14 residues. V shed 5 bases and J 1 base; nucleotides not matched to a gene: 2. CDR3 bases: TGTGCCAGCAGTCGACTAGCGGGTTCCTACGAGCAGTACTTC. It is translated as CASSRLAGSYEQYF.

This clonotype was seen ten or more times. V usage is TRBV28 and J usage is TRBJ1-2; no reliable D call. Deletions cut 4 bases from V and 0 bases from J, with 12 bases between. The CDR3 has 15 residues. CDR1 is MDHEN, CDR2 SYDVKM, per germline. As DNA, the CDR3 is TGTGCCAGCAGTTATGGCAGGCGAGCTAACTATGGCTACACCTTC. Residues: CASSYGRRANYGYTF.

The sample holds a few counts of this clonotype. CDR3: CSARDTREPSGANVLTF. The CDR3 DNA sequence: TGCAGTGCTAGAGATACTCGAGAACCCTCTGGGGCCAACGTCCTGACTTTC. The J gene is TRBJ2-6, the V gene TRBV20-1, with D uncertain. Trimming took off 0 bases at V and 0 bases at J, with 12 bases between the two ends. Germline CDR1 DFQATT, CDR2 SNEGSKA (reference sequence). The CDR3 runs 17 residues.

This clonotype was recorded at least ten times. The gene calls are TRBV6-5 and TRBJ2-3; TRBD2 might be the D (5 bases). Trimming took off 7 bases at V and 2 bases at J, with 19 bases between the two ends. This CDR3 is 16 amino acids long. Germline V gene lookup returns CDR1 MNHEY and CDR2 SVGAGI. In DNA form, the CDR3 reads TGTGCCAGCAAAGGAGGCTGGGCCCAGCTCACAGATACGCAGTATTTT. Protein product: CASKGGWAQLTDTQYF.

The chain has TRBV20-1 and TRBJ1-2; D is uncertain. CDR3 length: 13 residues. V lost 3 bases and J lost 0, with 8 bases in between. Germline V gene lookup returns CDR1 DFQATT and CDR2 SNEGSKA (reference sequence). CDR3 sequence reads: CSASQIPNYGYTF. The CDR3 nucleotides read TGCAGTGCTAGCCAGATCCCTAACTATGGCTACACCTTC.

There are many counts of this clonotype. The genes are TRBV29-1 and TRBJ2-7; weak D call: TRBD1 (6 bases). With 6 bases removed from V and 6 bases from J, the gap between germline ends came to 12 bases. Germline CDR1 SQVTM, CDR2 ANQGSEA. The CDR3 runs 11 residues. CDR3 in amino acids: CSVVVGGEQYF. CDR3 DNA: TGCAGCGTCGTAGTAGGGGGCGAGCAGTACTTC.

The table lists this clonotype with many counts. The V and J genes are TRBV20-1 and TRBJ2-1, with a weak D call TRBD2 (6 bases). V lost 0 bases and J lost 0, with 9 bases in between. Germline values: CDR1 DFQATT, CDR2 SNEGSKA (reference sequence). CDR3 size: 15 residues. DNA for the CDR3: TGCAGTGCTAGAGAGTTCGGGAGCTCCTACAATGAGCAGTTCTTC. Residues: CSAREFGSSYNEQFF.

In its sample, this clonotype was seen many times. The rearrangement joins TRBV20-1 to TRBJ2-7; 8 nucleotides agree with TRBD2. The CDR3 loop spans 14 amino acids. V was pared by 0 bases and J by 2 bases, with 3 bases of the junction left unmatched. CDR1 and CDR2 from the germline V gene are DFQATT and SNEGSKA (reference sequence). The CDR3 loop is CSARDSSGTYEQYF. CDR3 coding DNA: TGCAGTGCTAGAGATAGTAGCGGGACCTACGAGCAGTACTTC.

This clonotype was recorded only once. A single base separates this from a much larger clone, so it may be a read error. The chain employs TRBV29-1 and TRBJ2-3; possibly TRBD2 for D (6 bases). CDR1 SQVTM and CDR2 ANQGSEA come from the germline V gene. V was cut by 7 bases and J by 2 bases, with 16 bases left in between. The CDR3 extends over 14 amino acids. As DNA, the CDR3 is TGCAGCGGAGTGAGCCGGAGGGACACAGATACGCAGTATTTT. Its translation: CSGVSRRDTDTQYF.

This sequence joins TRBV10-3 and TRBJ2-7, with D unresolved. With 6 bases removed from V and 3 bases from J, the gap between germline ends came to 15 bases. The germline V gene encodes CDR1 ENHRY and CDR2 SYGVKD. The CDR3 is 14 residues long. The CDR3 DNA follows: TGTGCCATCAGCCTGGGTGAGACCTTCTACGAGCAGTACTTC. Translated, it gives CAISLGETFYEQYF.

The J gene is TRBJ2-4, the V gene TRBV5-1, with 7 bases matching TRBD2. Germline V gene lookup returns CDR1 SGHRS and CDR2 YFSETQ. The CDR3 sequence is 19 residues long. V trimming: 0 bases; J trimming: 6 bases; junction bases outside the gene matches: 18. CDR3 sequence (DNA): TGCGCCAGCAGCTTGGCCTTTGATGGAGATCGAGCGGGGAGAAACATTCAGTACTTC. Translating gives CASSLAFDGDRAGRNIQYF.

This clonotype has at least ten counts. The V gene is TRBV29-1, the J gene TRBJ2-2, with TRBD1 matching over 8 bases. There are 14 residues in the CDR3. V was pared by 1 base and J by 6 bases, with 4 bases of the junction left unmatched. The V gene's germline CDR1 is SQVTM and CDR2 ANQGSEA. CDR3 nucleotide sequence: TGCAGCGTTGAAGGCAGGGGGCGCCCCGGGGAGCTGTTTTTT. Protein product: CSVEGRGRPGELFF.

This clonotype turned up a few times. The V gene is TRBV9, the J gene TRBJ2-1; tentative D call: TRBD2 (7 bases). The CDR3 loop spans 15 amino acids. The V and J ends lost 4 bases and 2 bases respectively, with 13 bases between them. In germline, CDR1 is SGDLS, CDR2 YYNGEE. The CDR3 here is CASSSSGQTYNEQFF. The CDR3 nucleotides are TGTGCCAGCAGCTCTAGCGGACAGACCTACAATGAGCAGTTCTTC.

This clonotype occurred a few times. V gene TRBV5-1 combines with J gene TRBJ2-7; 11 bases agree with TRBD2. This CDR3 comprises 15 residues. V lost 4 bases, J lost 4 bases, and 7 bases stayed unmatched. Germline-derived CDR1 and CDR2 are SGHRS and YFSETQ. CDR3 region: CASSEPGTSGYEQYF. In DNA form, the CDR3 reads TGCGCCAGCAGCGAGCCCGGGACTAGCGGATACGAGCAGTACTTC. The full variable domain, its missing parts supplied by reference TRBV5-1 and TRBJ2-7, is KAGVTQTPRYLIKTRGQQVTLSCSPISGHRSVSWYQQTPGQGLQFLFEYFSETQRNKGNFPGRFSGRQFSNSRSEMNVSTLELGDSALYLCASSEPGTSGYEQYFGPGTRLTVT.

This clonotype was recorded many times. This chain uses TRBV6-1 with TRBJ2-7; perhaps TRBD1 as D (6 bases). CDR3 size: 15 residues. The germline V and J ends were trimmed by 5 bases and 4 bases, with 18 bases remaining between them. Germline V lookup: CDR1 MNHNS, CDR2 SASEGT. The CDR3 DNA sequence: TGTGCCAGCAGTAGTCCGTTTAGGGACATTTACGAGCAGTACTTC. It encodes CASSSPFRDIYEQYF.

In regard to this clonotype: Since a much larger clone is just one base distant, this may be a read error. V gene TRBV21-1 combines with J gene TRBJ2-7; the D call TRBD1 from the table was never checked on the DNA. TRBV21-1 is reported as a pseudogene. The CDR3 sequence is 18 residues long. The CDR3 here is CASSHSPKQGQGIHEQSF. The CDR3 nucleotides read TGTGCCAGCAGCCATTCTCCAAAGCAAGGACAGGGTATTCACGAGCAGTCCTTC.

A word on this clonotype: A much larger clonotype is one base distant, so this may be a read error. The rearrangement joins TRBV5-1 to TRBJ2-1; tentative D call: TRBD2 (6 bases). V shed 0 bases and J shed 2 bases, with 12 bases lying between them. Germline assignment: CDR1 SGHRS and CDR2 YFSETQ. The CDR3 runs 16 residues. CDR3 protein: CASSLAGTLTYNEQFF. The CDR3 nucleotides read TGCGCCAGCAGCTTGGCGGGGACTCTGACCTACAATGAGCAGTTCTTC.

This clonotype appeared many times. V usage is TRBV20-1 and J usage is TRBJ1-5; 9 bases agree with TRBD1. Germline V gene sequence: CDR1 DFQATT, CDR2 SNEGSKA (reference sequence). V lost 3 bases, J lost 4 bases, and 7 bases stayed unmatched. CDR3 length equals 15 residues. The CDR3 sequence: CSASPGTGTNQPQHF. CDR3 nucleotide sequence: TGCAGTGCTAGCCCCGGGACAGGGACGAATCAGCCCCAGCATTTT.

This chain links TRBV10-2 with TRBJ2-7; the match to TRBD2 covers 7 bases. From germline, CDR1 is WSHSY and CDR2 SAAADI. The CDR3 spans 15 residues. Losses at the gene ends were 5 bases for V and 2 bases for J; bases not matched to a gene: 9. The CDR3 region has the DNA TGCGCCAGCAGTTCTATCACTAGCGCTACCTACGAGCAGTACTTC. Amino acid sequence: CASSSITSATYEQYF.

This sequence joins TRBV29-1 and TRBJ1-1; 9 bases fit TRBD1. The J segment lost 1 base and the V segment lost 6 bases, leaving 6 bases of the junction unmatched. The CDR3 extends over 14 amino acids. CDR1 is SQVTM and CDR2 is ANQGSEA in the germline V gene. The CDR3 spells CSVKVGQGNTEAFF. The CDR3 coding sequence is TGCAGCGTGAAGGTGGGACAGGGGAACACTGAAGCTTTCTTT.

This clonotype showed up many times. The chain links TRBV5-1 to TRBJ2-2; D is undetermined. CDR3 length equals 14 residues. The V end was cut by 0 bases, the J end by 3 bases, with 6 bases between. The germline gives CDR1 SGHRS, CDR2 YFSETQ. CDR3 in DNA: TGCGCCAGCAGCTTGGTAGAGGACACCGGGGAGCTGTTTTTT. Its protein product is CASSLVEDTGELFF.

As concerns this clonotype: A much larger clone differs from this one at a single base, so this may be a read error. This sequence joins TRBV10-3 and TRBJ2-2; D is possibly TRBD1 (5 bases). The CDR3 is made up of 15 amino acids. Germline-derived CDR1 and CDR2 are ENHRY and SYGVKD. The CDR3 reads CAISDARVNIGELFF. The DNA for the CDR3 is TGTGCCATCAGTGACGCCAGGGTGAACATCGGGGAGCTGTTTTTT.

In its sample, this clonotype was seen many times. The rearrangement uses TRBV5-1 and TRBJ2-7; D unresolved. V was shortened by 2 bases and J by 6 bases, with 9 bases between the two germline ends. CDR3 length: 12 residues. Germline values: CDR1 SGHRS, CDR2 YFSETQ. The CDR3 region has the DNA TGCGCCAGCAGCTTTTTGGGTGGCGAGCAGTACTTC. Amino acids: CASSFLGGEQYF.